These T cell receptor beta chains were read from a single sample in a study of blood T cell repertoires in COVID-19. The method was immunoSEQ multiplex PCR; TCRdb's version includes in-frame clones alone and lacks a portion of them. This table has about 47,000 clones, 88% appearing once. Sequenced material: peripheral blood. The receptor source for this set is a man over 45 with active COVID-19. CDR3s include the opening cysteine and the closing phenylalanine or tryptophan. The order of the fields is V gene, CDR3 length, D gene, J gene, CDR3 protein, CDR3 DNA. D genes are given only for firm matches.

V: TRBV2; length: 13; D: TRBD2; J: TRBJ2-5; CDR3: CASRRRGGETQYF; DNA: TGTGCCAGCAGGCGGCGGGGGGGAGAGACCCAGTACTTC
V: TRBV7-8; length: 16; D: TRBD1; J: TRBJ2-2; CDR3: CASSLPRDRGTGELFF; DNA: TGTGCCAGCAGCTTACCCCGGGACAGGGGGACCGGGGAGCTGTTTTTT
V: TRBV5-1; length: 16; D: NA; J: TRBJ1-4; CDR3: CASSSGLMPTNEKLFF; DNA: TGCGCCAGCAGCTCAGGACTGATGCCAACTAATGAAAAACTGTTTTTT
V: TRBV6-5; length: 16; D: NA; J: TRBJ2-1; CDR3: CASSSLRGRSYNEQFF; DNA: TGTGCCAGCAGTTCCCTCAGGGGCAGGTCCTACAATGAGCAGTTCTTC
V: TRBV4-2; length: 13; D: NA; J: TRBJ2-1; CDR3: CASSQDERDEQFF; DNA: TGTGCCAGCAGCCAAGATGAGAGGGATGAGCAGTTCTTC
V: TRBV29-1; length: 15; D: TRBD2; J: TRBJ2-3; CDR3: CSVEESSGRTDTQYF; DNA: TGCAGCGTTGAGGAATCTAGCGGTCGCACAGATACGCAGTATTTT
V: TRBV9; length: 17; D: TRBD2; J: TRBJ2-4; CDR3: CASSGPLAGAAKNIQYF; DNA: TGTGCCAGCAGCGGCCCCTTGGCGGGAGCGGCCAAAAACATTCAGTACTTC
V: TRBV11-2; length: 16; D: TRBD1; J: TRBJ1-1; CDR3: CASSPTGGRLNTEAFF; DNA: TGTGCCAGCAGCCCTACAGGGGGTAGACTGAACACTGAAGCTTTCTTT
V: TRBV11-3; length: 13; D: TRBD1; J: TRBJ1-2; CDR3: CASSLGDRVGYTF; DNA: TGTGCCAGCAGCTTAGGGGACAGGGTCGGCTACACCTTC
V: TRBV30; length: 15; D: TRBD1; J: TRBJ1-2; CDR3: CAWSVGTGANYGYTF; DNA: TGTGCCTGGAGTGTTGGGACAGGGGCTAACTATGGCTACACCTTC
V: TRBV6-4; length: 12; D: NA; J: TRBJ1-2; CDR3: CASSEGGYGYTF; DNA: TGTGCCAGCAGTGAGGGAGGCTATGGCTACACCTTC
V: TRBV6-2/TRBV6-3; length: 19; D: TRBD2; J: TRBJ2-3; CDR3: CASSSPQLAGGSSTDTQYF; DNA: TGTGCCAGCAGTTCGCCGCAACTAGCGGGGGGTTCTAGCACAGATACGCAGTATTTT
V: TRBV12-2; length: 15; D: NA; J: TRBJ2-1; CDR3: CASRLETSSYNEQFF; DNA: TGTGCAAGTCGCTTAGAGACTAGTTCTTACAATGAGCAGTTCTTC
V: TRBV27; length: 16; D: NA; J: TRBJ1-5; CDR3: CASSLSTGVSNQPQHF; DNA: TGTGCCAGCAGTTTATCAACCGGGGTTAGCAATCAGCCCCAGCATTTT
V: TRBV7-2; length: 14; D: TRBD1; J: TRBJ1-2; CDR3: CASSTGQGDYGYTF; DNA: TGTGCCAGCAGCACCGGACAGGGGGACTATGGCTACACCTTC
V: TRBV9; length: 12; D: NA; J: TRBJ2-1; CDR3: CASSLRDNEQFF; DNA: TGTGCCAGCAGCCTTCGGGACAATGAGCAGTTCTTC
V: TRBV2; length: 13; D: NA; J: TRBJ2-7; CDR3: CASSEFQGNEQYF; DNA: TGTGCCAGCAGTGAATTTCAGGGAAACGAGCAGTACTTC